This TCR beta chain was profiled in a study of blood T cell repertoires in COVID-19 (dated by TCRdb to the early 2020s). For the study in its entirety: The collaborator samples originated in the United States, Italy and Spain and spanned the acute and convalescent phases of COVID-19. Where available, HLA class I and class II types were obtained from metadata supplied by the sample provider rather than from assay-based typing. The prospective study material was composed of cDNA or gDNA derived from T cells, B-cell-depleted T cells, or PBMCs. Sample metadata almost always included a de-identified subject ID, COVID-19 status, age in years and sex. Deeply sampled blood TCRbeta repertoires from subjects exposed to, actively infected with, or recovered from COVID-19 were included in the dataset. The samples were drawn from the first 160 participants of the ongoing ImmuneRACE study and from 1,254 subjects provided by 6 global collaborators. The repertoires were made available in a free public database intended to serve as a resource for research on the immune response to SARS-CoV-2. Overall study outcomes, separate from this receptor: Clinical and demographic metadata were provided uncurated, with the amount varying by source and participant.

Each collaborating institution followed its own protocols to collect whole blood in K2EDTA tubes. Collaborator samples were shipped for TCRbeta analysis as frozen whole blood, isolated PBMCs, or DNA extracted from either sample type. TCRbeta CDR3 regions were amplified from genomic DNA using the immunoSEQ Assay, a bias-controlled multiplex PCR. As for the authors' bioinformatics: The number of nucleated cells in each sample was estimated by amplification of reference gene primers within the assay. To quantify the absolute abundance of each unique TCRbeta CDR3 rearrangement, sequence reads were collapsed and filtered. For each sample, productive Simpson clonality was calculated as the square root of Simpson's diversity index across productive rearrangements. TCRdb provides this immuneACCESS table in a form limited to in-frame rearrangements. Some clones are lacking; in checked studies, under half of them reflect an unresolved V gene, and why the rest are absent is not known. V and J calls and clone size are given by that table; D and trimming were obtained from the DNA. The sample contains about 380,000 clones, 81% of them found a single time. The top ten constitute about 1.2% of the sample.

From the cysteine up to the phenylalanine, the CDR3 has a length of 13 residues. Solely the CDR3 DNA is kept, with 39 bases framed from the first base. According to the germline V gene, CDR1 reads MRHNA and CDR2 reads SNTAGT. V is clipped by 2 bases and J by 4 bases, and the sequence between their germline boundaries is 8 bases long. About this clone itself: Its antigen remains undetermined. Per-base quality was not reported, and no clone a single base away is much larger than it.

Sequenced sample: peripheral blood. This chain is built from TRBV6-4 and TRBJ1-2; the D region possibly corresponds to TRBD1 (5 bases align). The sequence derives from a human donor with acute or convalescent COVID-19. The donor label of this sample is uncertain. The CDR3 region has the sequence CASSDGALYGYTF. The DNA sequence reads TGTGCCAGCAGTGACGGGGCGCTCTATGGCTACACCTTC.